Given below is one TCR beta chain in context. Its antigen is unidentified. Germline CDR1 MNHEY, CDR2 SVGAGI. The V and J ends lost 6 bases and 7 bases, in that order; junction bases with no gene match: 9. There are 15 residues in the CDR3. The sample is drawn from a study of cytomegalovirus exposure and HLA in healthy donors. Overall study results and limits: A later analysis reportedly found fewer N-insertions in an Asian-associated ancestry cluster than the roughly 670-donor mean. Information on immune exposure was restricted to one variable (CMV serostatus).

Amplification used 60 Vbeta primers and 13 Jbeta primers. Sequenced by immunoSEQ multiplex PCR; TCRdb stores in-frame clones only, minus some. This table holds some 120,000 clones, approximately 81% found once. The receptor was isolated from a man aged 18 to 35 in good health and CMV-seronegative. Sequencing input: PBMCs. The chain combines TRBV6-5 with TRBJ2-7, with 13 bases aligning to TRBD2. This CDR3 reads CASRLGLAGVGEQYF. DNA of the CDR3: TGTGCCAGCAGATTAGGACTAGCGGGAGTTGGTGAGCAGTACTTC.